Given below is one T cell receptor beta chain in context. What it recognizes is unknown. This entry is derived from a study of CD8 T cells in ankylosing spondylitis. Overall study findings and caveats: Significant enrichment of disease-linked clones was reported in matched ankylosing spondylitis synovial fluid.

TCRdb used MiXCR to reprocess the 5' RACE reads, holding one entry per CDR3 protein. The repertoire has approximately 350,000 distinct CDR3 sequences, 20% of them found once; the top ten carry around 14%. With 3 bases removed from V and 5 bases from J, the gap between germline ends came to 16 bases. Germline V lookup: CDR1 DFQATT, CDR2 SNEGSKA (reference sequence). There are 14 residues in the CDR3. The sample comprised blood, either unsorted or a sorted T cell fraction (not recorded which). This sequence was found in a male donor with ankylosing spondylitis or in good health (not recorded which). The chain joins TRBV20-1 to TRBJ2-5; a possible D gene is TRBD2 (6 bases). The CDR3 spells CSASRLVELETQYF. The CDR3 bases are TGCAGTGCTAGCCGACTAGTCGAGCTGGAGACCCAGTACTTC.